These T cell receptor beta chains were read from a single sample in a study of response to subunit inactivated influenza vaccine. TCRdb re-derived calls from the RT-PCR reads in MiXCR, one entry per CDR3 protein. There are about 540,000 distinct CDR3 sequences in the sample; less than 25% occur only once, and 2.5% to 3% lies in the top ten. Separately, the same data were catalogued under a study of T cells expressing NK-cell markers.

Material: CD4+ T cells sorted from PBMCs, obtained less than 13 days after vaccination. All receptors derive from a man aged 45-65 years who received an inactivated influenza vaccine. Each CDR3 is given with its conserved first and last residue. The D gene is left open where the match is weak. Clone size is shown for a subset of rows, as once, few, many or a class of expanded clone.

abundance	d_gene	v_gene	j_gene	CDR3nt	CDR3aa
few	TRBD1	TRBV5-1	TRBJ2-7	TGCGCCAGCAGCTTGGCCACCGGGACAGGGGGTTACGAGCAGTACTTC	CASSLATGTGGYEQYF
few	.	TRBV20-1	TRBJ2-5	TGCAGGGTGTATGGGGGAGAAGAGACCCAGTACTTC	CRVYGGEETQYF
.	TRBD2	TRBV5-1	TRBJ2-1	TGCGCCAGCAGCTTGACGGGAGGGAGGGAGCAGTTCTTC	CASSLTGGREQFF
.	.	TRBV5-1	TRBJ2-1	TGCGCCAGCAGCTTCACCGGGACATCCTACGATGAGCAGTTCTTC	CASSFTGTSYDEQFF
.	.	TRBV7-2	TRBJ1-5	TGTGCCAGCAGCTTAGTGTCAGGAGGCAATCAGCCCCAGCATTTT	CASSLVSGGNQPQHF
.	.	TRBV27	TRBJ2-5	TGTGCCAGCAGTTTTGCAGGGTCCTCTCGGGAGACCCAGTACTTC	CASSFAGSSRETQYF
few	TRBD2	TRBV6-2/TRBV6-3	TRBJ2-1	TGTGCCACCGAACGGGAGGGCCGCGGAAATGAGCAGTTCTTC	CATEREGRGNEQFF
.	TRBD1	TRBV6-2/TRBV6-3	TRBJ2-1	TGTGCCAGCAGTTGGGGACAGGGGGTTAATGAGCAGTTCTTC	CASSWGQGVNEQFF
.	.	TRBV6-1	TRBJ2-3	TGTGCCAGCAGGGCGAGAAGGACCACTGGGGCAGATACGCAGTATTTT	CASRARRTTGADTQYF
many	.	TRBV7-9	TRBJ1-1	TGTGCCAGCAGCTTAATGGGGGGATCGAACACTGAAGCTTTCTTT	CASSLMGGSNTEAFF
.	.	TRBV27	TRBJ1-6	TGTGCCAGCAGTTTTTTAGGGTTGACGGAGTCACCCCTCCACTTT	CASSFLGLTESPLHF
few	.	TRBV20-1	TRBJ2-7	TGCAGTGCTAGAGAGGGAAGTGGAGGCTACGAGCAGTACTTC	CSAREGSGGYEQYF
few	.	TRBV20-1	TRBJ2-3	TGCAGCGCCTCGGGGGCGGGAGCGACAGATACGCAGTATTTT	CSASGAGATDTQYF
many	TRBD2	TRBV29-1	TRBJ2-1	TGCAGCGTTGAAGTCACTAGCGGGGGGGGCAATGAGCAGTTCTTC	CSVEVTSGGGNEQFF
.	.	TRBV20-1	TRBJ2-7	TGCAGTGCTAGACGGGCCTACGAGCAGTACTTC	CSARRAYEQYF
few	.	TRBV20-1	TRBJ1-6	TGCAGTGCTAGAGACCCCAGGGCCTCCTATAATTCACCCCTCCACTTT	CSARDPRASYNSPLHF
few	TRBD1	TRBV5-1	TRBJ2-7	TGCGCCAGCAGCTTGGAGATTCAGGGGGCTTTGAGCGAGCAGTACTTC	CASSLEIQGALSEQYF
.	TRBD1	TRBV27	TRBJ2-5	TGTGCCAGCACGAGGACAGGGGGAGTGAGGGAGACCCAGTACTTC	CASTRTGGVRETQYF
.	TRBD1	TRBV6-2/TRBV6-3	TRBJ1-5	TGTGCCAGCAGTGTCAGGGGGCGCGGGAGCAATCAGCCCCAGCATTTT	CASSVRGRGSNQPQHF
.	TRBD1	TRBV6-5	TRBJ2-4	TGTGCCAGCAGTTACTCGTGGACAGGGCTAGCCAAAAACATTCAGTACTTC	CASSYSWTGLAKNIQYF
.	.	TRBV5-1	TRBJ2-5	TGCGCCAGCAGCCCGGGGGCCGGGGATGGGGAGACCCAGTACTTC	CASSPGAGDGETQYF
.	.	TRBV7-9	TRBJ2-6	TGTGCCAGCAGCACCAAAAGAGGGGAACCAGGGGCCAACGTCCTGACTTTC	CASSTKRGEPGANVLTF